This record looks at one TCR beta chain sequence and its context. The antigen is unknown. The sample comes from a study of shared clonotypes between healthy human individuals. Overall study context: Plates per donor: three CD4 naive, three CD4 memory, two CD8 naive, one CD8 memory. Findings of the study overall: Among donors, the sharing of clonotypes was expected to be influenced by sequencing depth. Tissues were not sampled, only blood, and their repertoires likely differ.

Per germline, CDR1 MNHNS and CDR2 SASEGT. The CDR3 runs to 14 residues. The J segment lost 6 bases and the V segment lost 5 bases, leaving 9 bases of the junction unmatched. The authors' processing: ImmunoSEQ only sent back junction sequences with no quality scores, so filtering was done differently. Profiled with immunoSEQ multiplex PCR; TCRdb holds only in-frame clones, not every one. The V and J calls and the clone size are those of that table, but D and trimming were determined from the DNA. The top ten hold 0.1% to 0.15% of the sample, which has about 2 million clones, roughly 96% seen once. The source material was naive CD4+ T cells sorted from blood. Indicated subset: CD45RA+ positively selected. The rearrangement uses TRBV6-1 and TRBJ2-7; 8 positions agree with TRBD1. This sequence originates from a man aged 18-30 years in good health. CDR3 region: CASSPPDRVGEQYF. The CDR3 coding sequence is TGTGCCAGCAGTCCCCCGGACAGGGTCGGCGAGCAGTACTTC.